This is a list of T cell receptor beta chains from one sample in a study of T and B cells in COVID-19 patients. MiXCR, applied by TCRdb to the multiplex PCR reads, yields one record per CDR3 protein. The table lists 20,000 to 30,000 distinct CDR3 sequences, about 33% of them singletons. Sequenced: blood. The receptors here all came from a human donor who had recovered from COVID-19. CDR3s include the opening cysteine and the closing phenylalanine or tryptophan. D genes are given only for firm matches. Only part of the rows carry a size: once, few, many, or a class if the clone is expanded.

clone_size	j_call	v_call	d_call	cdr3_length	cdr3_aa	cdr3_nt
once	TRBJ2-2	TRBV9	NA	16	CASSVDLGPNTGELFF	TGTGCCAGCAGCGTAGACTTGGGCCCAAACACCGGGGAGCTGTTTTTT
few	TRBJ2-2	TRBV18	TRBD1	16	CASSPATGVNTGELFF	TGTGCCAGCTCACCAGCGACAGGGGTCAACACCGGGGAGCTGTTTTTT
NA	TRBJ2-5	TRBV11-1	NA	14	CASSLGTAAGAQYF	TGTGCCAGCAGCTTAGGGACAGCCGCCGGAGCCCAGTACTTC
NA	TRBJ1-4	TRBV5-5	NA	14	CASSLGRANEKLFF	TGTGCCAGCAGCCTGGGGAGGGCTAATGAAAAACTGTTTTTT
NA	TRBJ2-1	TRBV6-1	TRBD2	15	CASTRERGGRNEQFF	TGTGCCAGCACCAGAGAGCGGGGGGGCCGGAATGAGCAGTTCTTC
NA	TRBJ2-6	TRBV24-1	NA	15	CATSDPRYGANVLTF	TGTGCCACCAGTGATCCCCGTTACGGGGCCAACGTCCTGACTTTC
NA	TRBJ2-2	TRBV5-1	NA	16	CASSLPGTDYTGELFF	TGCGCCAGCAGCTTGCCGGGGACTGATTACACCGGGGAGCTGTTTTTT
NA	TRBJ2-5	TRBV6-4	TRBD2	14	CASTLAGGRETQYF	TGTGCCAGTACACTAGCGGGAGGGCGTGAGACCCAGTACTTC
once	TRBJ2-1	TRBV10-3	NA	16	CAINRDPRGSRNEQFF	TGTGCCATCAACCGGGACCCCCGAGGTAGCCGGAATGAGCAGTTCTTC
NA	TRBJ1-2	TRBV18	NA	12	CASSPDHGICTF	TGTGCCAGCTCACCAGATCACGGGATCTGTACCTTC
NA	TRBJ2-5	TRBV12-3/TRBV12-4	TRBD2	18	CASSWAPGSGLVQETQYF	TGTGCCAGCAGTTGGGCCCCCGGGTCGGGACTAGTCCAAGAGACCCAGTACTTC
NA	TRBJ2-5	TRBV10-3	TRBD2	13	CAITPGGGETQYF	TGTGCCATCACCCCGGGGGGAGGAGAGACCCAGTACTTC
NA	TRBJ1-2	TRBV5-5	TRBD1	16	CASSLGQGALDYGYTF	TGTGCCAGCAGCTTAGGACAGGGGGCGCTTGACTATGGCTACACCTTC
few	TRBJ2-7	TRBV12-3/TRBV12-4	NA	14	CASSLVGTAYEQYF	TGTGCCAGCAGTTTAGTGGGCACCGCCTACGAGCAGTACTTC
few	TRBJ1-5	TRBV5-6	NA	13	CASSFWGNQPQHF	TGTGCCAGCAGCTTTTGGGGGAATCAGCCCCAGCATTTT
NA	TRBJ2-7	TRBV6-4	TRBD1	14	CASSEGQGAWKQYF	TGTGCCAGCAGTGAGGGACAGGGGGCTTGGAAGCAGTACTTC
few	TRBJ1-3	TRBV12-3/TRBV12-4	NA	11	CASRQGNTIYF	TGTGCCAGCAGACAGGGAAACACCATATATTTT
medium-sized	TRBJ1-2	TRBV29-1	TRBD1	14	CSATGTGVTYGYTF	TGCAGCGCCACCGGGACAGGGGTCACCTATGGCTACACCTTC
few	TRBJ2-1	TRBV6-2/TRBV6-3	NA	15	CASSFLEFSYNEQFF	TGTGCCAGCAGTTTTCTGGAGTTCTCCTACAATGAGCAGTTCTTC
NA	TRBJ1-1	TRBV27	NA	14	CASRGTRVNTEAFF	TGTGCCAGCAGGGGTACACGCGTTAACACTGAAGCTTTCTTT
NA	TRBJ2-3	TRBV29-1	NA	15	CSARLAGGVTDTQYF	TGCAGTGCTAGATTGGCAGGTGGAGTCACAGATACGCAGTATTTT
NA	TRBJ2-2	TRBV12-3/TRBV12-4	NA	14	CASSLATDTGELFF	TGTGCCAGCAGTTTAGCGACGGACACCGGGGAGCTGTTTTTT
NA	TRBJ2-2	TRBV24-1	NA	12	CATSPSTGELFF	TGTGCCACCAGCCCCTCGACCGGGGAGCTGTTTTTT
NA	TRBJ2-1	TRBV7-9	TRBD2	15	CASSFSSGVYNEQFF	TGTGCCAGCAGCTTTTCTAGCGGGGTCTACAATGAGCAGTTCTTC
few	TRBJ2-1	TRBV6-2/TRBV6-3	NA	12	CASSFGYNEQFF	TGTGCCAGCAGTTTTGGATACAATGAGCAGTTCTTC
NA	TRBJ2-1	TRBV28	TRBD2	16	CASRGTSDTLGNEQFF	TGTGCCAGCAGAGGGACTAGCGACACGTTGGGGAATGAGCAGTTCTTC
NA	TRBJ1-2	TRBV6-2/TRBV6-3	TRBD1	15	CASSGTGPHSDGYTF	TGTGCCAGCAGTGGGACAGGGCCGCACTCGGATGGCTACACCTTC
few	TRBJ1-1	TRBV30	NA	13	CAWSVRGNTEAFF	TGTGCCTGGAGTGTTCGGGGAAACACTGAAGCTTTCTTT
few	TRBJ2-1	TRBV15	NA	16	CATSRDWGGGYNEQFF	TGTGCCACCAGCAGAGATTGGGGCGGAGGGTACAATGAGCAGTTCTTC
NA	TRBJ2-7	TRBV6-5	NA	18	CASSYSTFLGRYPYEQYF	TGTGCCAGCAGTTACTCAACTTTTTTAGGGAGGTATCCCTACGAGCAGTACTTC
many	TRBJ2-3	TRBV19	TRBD2	19	CASNSPGLAGGGLTDTQYF	TGTGCCAGTAACTCTCCGGGACTAGCGGGGGGCGGTCTGACAGATACGCAGTATTTT
NA	TRBJ2-3	TRBV6-1	NA	10	CASGDDTQYF	TGTGCCAGCGGAGACGATACGCAGTATTTT
NA	TRBJ2-3	TRBV24-1	TRBD2	18	CATSDSPGGAGVTDTQYF	TGTGCCACCAGTGATTCTCCCGGGGGGGCGGGGGTCACAGATACGCAGTATTTT
NA	TRBJ1-3	TRBV19	TRBD1	16	CASSNPLTDRRNTIYF	TGTGCCAGTAGCAACCCCCTCACGGACAGGAGAAACACCATATATTTT
NA	TRBJ2-7	TRBV20-1	NA	13	CSWQGGTTYEQYF	TGCAGTTGGCAGGGCGGGACAACCTACGAGCAGTACTTC
few	TRBJ1-3	TRBV18	NA	16	CASSPVGQPSGNTIYF	TGTGCCAGCTCACCGGTTGGGCAGCCCTCTGGAAACACCATATATTTT
medium-sized	TRBJ2-1	TRBV18	NA	16	CASSPQGRRESGEQFF	TGTGCCAGCTCACCACAAGGTCGCAGGGAGTCGGGTGAGCAGTTCTTC
NA	TRBJ1-2	TRBV6-2/TRBV6-3	TRBD1	15	CASSYSGTAIYGYTF	TGTGCCAGCAGTTACTCTGGGACAGCCATCTATGGCTACACCTTC
many	TRBJ2-1	TRBV5-5	NA	15	CASSFGDLAYNEQFF	TGTGCCAGCAGCTTCGGGGACTTAGCCTACAATGAGCAGTTCTTC
NA	TRBJ2-7	TRBV14	TRBD1	16	CASSAYDWTGFYEQYF	TGTGCCAGCAGCGCTTACGATTGGACAGGATTCTACGAGCAGTACTTC
NA	TRBJ2-3	TRBV12-3/TRBV12-4	NA	12	CASSLETDTQYF	TGTGCCAGCAGTTTAGAGACAGATACGCAGTATTTT
once	TRBJ1-1	TRBV10-3	NA	14	CAISEEDENTEAFF	TGTGCCATCAGTGAGGAGGACGAGAACACTGAAGCTTTCTTT
NA	TRBJ2-7	TRBV4-3	NA	14	CASSRDVTAYEQYF	TGCGCCAGCAGCCGGGATGTGACTGCCTACGAGCAGTACTTC
few	TRBJ2-7	TRBV12-3/TRBV12-4	TRBD1	17	CASSFPLLRDSTYEQYF	TGTGCCAGCAGTTTCCCCCTCCTTAGGGACAGCACCTACGAGCAGTACTTC
few	TRBJ1-5	TRBV5-6	TRBD1	16	CASSLTGTVSNQPQHF	TGTGCCAGCAGCCTGACCGGGACAGTTAGCAATCAGCCCCAGCATTTT
NA	TRBJ2-1	TRBV5-5	TRBD2	13	CHTGTSSYNEQFF	TGCCACACCGGGACTAGCTCCTACAATGAGCAGTTCTTC
NA	TRBJ1-1	TRBV6-5	NA	15	CASSMTTAPNTEAFF	TGTGCCAGCAGTATGACGACCGCGCCGAACACTGAAGCTTTCTTT
NA	TRBJ2-1	TRBV5-1	NA	14	CASSLAYRNNEQFF	TGCGCCAGCAGCTTGGCCTATCGGAACAATGAGCAGTTCTTC
NA	TRBJ2-5	TRBV5-6	NA	16	CASSLDWRSVQETQYF	TGTGCCAGCAGCTTGGACTGGAGATCAGTCCAAGAGACCCAGTACTTC
NA	TRBJ2-1	TRBV7-9	NA	14	CASSLELAMDEQFF	TGTGCCAGCAGCTTAGAGCTAGCCATGGATGAGCAGTTCTTC